This T cell receptor beta chain was sequenced in a study of Ad26.COV2.S vaccination and SARS-CoV-2 variants. Study at large: Ad26.COV2.S, an intramuscular injection, was given once or twice 56 days apart. The study's findings and limits: The TCR breadth and depth analyses may have understated or missed part of the total T cell responses. Recipients given vaccine exceeded placebo recipients in spike-specific TCR breadth. Placebo and vaccine recipients had non-spike TCR breadth that was similar.

As to treatment: approximately 18 received Ad26.COV2.S at low or high dose, single or two shots; about 5 received placebo; per-sample allocation not given. Samples came from day 63 after the first vaccine or placebo injection. CDR1 is MNHEY, CDR2 SVGAGI, per germline. The CDR3 spans 12 residues. V lost 9 bases and J lost 8, with 14 bases in between. Measured with immunoSEQ multiplex PCR; TCRdb has only the in-frame clones, and not every one. Of hundreds of thousands of clones listed, about nine tenths are singletons. As to this clone: The antigen is undetermined.

The starting material was peripheral blood, obtained in a trial of Ad26.COV2.S vaccine versus placebo. V usage is TRBV6-5 and J usage is TRBJ2-4; no definite D call. The receptor's source is a person aged 18-65 years who received the Ad26.COV2.S COVID-19 vaccine or a placebo. The CDR3 region has the DNA TGTGCCAGTAACCACCCCGGCTACATTCAGTACTTC. It yields the protein CASNHPGYIQYF.